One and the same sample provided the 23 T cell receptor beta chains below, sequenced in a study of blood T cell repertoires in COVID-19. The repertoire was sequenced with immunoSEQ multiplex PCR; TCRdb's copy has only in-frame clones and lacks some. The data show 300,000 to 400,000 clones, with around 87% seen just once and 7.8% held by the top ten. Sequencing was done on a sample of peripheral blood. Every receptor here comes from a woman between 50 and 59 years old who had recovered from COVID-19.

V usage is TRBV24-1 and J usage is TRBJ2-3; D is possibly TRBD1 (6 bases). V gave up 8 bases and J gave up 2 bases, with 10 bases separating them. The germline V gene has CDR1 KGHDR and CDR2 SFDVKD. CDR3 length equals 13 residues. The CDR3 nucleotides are TGTGCCACCAACCGGGACAACACAGATACGCAGTATTTT. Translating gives CATNRDNTDTQYF.

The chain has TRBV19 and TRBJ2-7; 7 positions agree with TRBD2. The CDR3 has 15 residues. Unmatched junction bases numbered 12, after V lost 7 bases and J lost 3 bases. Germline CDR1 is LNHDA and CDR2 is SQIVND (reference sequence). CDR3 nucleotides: TGTGCCAGTAATCTTAAGGCTAGCGGAAACTACGAGCAGTACTTC. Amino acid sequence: CASNLKASGNYEQYF.

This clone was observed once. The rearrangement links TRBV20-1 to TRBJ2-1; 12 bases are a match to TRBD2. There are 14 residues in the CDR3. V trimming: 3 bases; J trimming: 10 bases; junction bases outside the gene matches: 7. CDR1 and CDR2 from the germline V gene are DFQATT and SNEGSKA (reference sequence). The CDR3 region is CSASRASGRDEQFF. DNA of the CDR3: TGCAGTGCTAGTCGGGCTAGCGGGAGGGACGAGCAGTTCTTC.

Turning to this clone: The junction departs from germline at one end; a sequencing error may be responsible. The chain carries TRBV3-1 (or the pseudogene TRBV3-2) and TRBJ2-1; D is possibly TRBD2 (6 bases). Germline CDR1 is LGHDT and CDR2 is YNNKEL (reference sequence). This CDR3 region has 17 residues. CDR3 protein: CARSQARGLPDYNEQFF. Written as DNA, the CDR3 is TGTGCCCGCAGCCAAGCCCGAGGACTACCTGACTACAATGAGCAGTTCTTC.

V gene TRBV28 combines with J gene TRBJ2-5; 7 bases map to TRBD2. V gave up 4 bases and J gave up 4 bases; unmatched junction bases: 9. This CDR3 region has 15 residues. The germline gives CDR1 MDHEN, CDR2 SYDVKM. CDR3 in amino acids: CASSYPGRGGETQYF. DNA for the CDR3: TGTGCCAGCAGTTACCCCGGTCGCGGGGGAGAGACCCAGTACTTC.

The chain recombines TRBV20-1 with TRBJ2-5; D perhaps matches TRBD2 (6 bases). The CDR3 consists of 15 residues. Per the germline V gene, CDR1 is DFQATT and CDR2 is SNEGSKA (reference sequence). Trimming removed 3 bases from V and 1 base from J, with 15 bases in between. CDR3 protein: CSASPSDRVQETQYF. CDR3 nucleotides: TGCAGTGCTAGTCCTAGCGATCGGGTCCAAGAGACCCAGTACTTC.

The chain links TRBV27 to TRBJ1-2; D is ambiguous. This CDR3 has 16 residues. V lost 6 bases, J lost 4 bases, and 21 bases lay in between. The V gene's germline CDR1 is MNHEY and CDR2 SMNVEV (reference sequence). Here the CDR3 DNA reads TGTGCCAGCAGCAGTGGGCCTTCCACGCGCTCCTATGGCTACACCTTC. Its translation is CASSSGPSTRSYGYTF.

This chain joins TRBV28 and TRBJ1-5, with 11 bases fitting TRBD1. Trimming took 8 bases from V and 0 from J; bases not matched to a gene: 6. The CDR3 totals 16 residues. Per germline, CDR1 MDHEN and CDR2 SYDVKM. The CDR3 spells CASCGTGGYSNQPQHF. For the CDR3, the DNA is TGTGCCAGCTGCGGGACAGGGGGTTATAGCAATCAGCCCCAGCATTTT.

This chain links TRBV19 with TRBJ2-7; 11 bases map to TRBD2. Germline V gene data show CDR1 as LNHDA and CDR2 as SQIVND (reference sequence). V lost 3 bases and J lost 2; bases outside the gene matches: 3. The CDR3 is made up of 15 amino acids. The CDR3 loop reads CASSMTSGNPYEQYF. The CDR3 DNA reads TGTGCCAGTAGTATGACTAGCGGGAACCCCTACGAGCAGTACTTC.

CDR3 bases: TGTGCCAGTAGTATAGATCTCGCGGGGGGGCTTGAGACCCAGTACTTC. This codes for CASSIDLAGGLETQYF. The J gene is TRBJ2-5, the V gene TRBV19; 9 nucleotides agree with TRBD2. This CDR3 has 16 amino acids. The ends lost 0 bases at V and 5 bases at J; junction bases unmatched: 7. Germline V CDR1 and CDR2: LNHDA, SQIVND (reference sequence).

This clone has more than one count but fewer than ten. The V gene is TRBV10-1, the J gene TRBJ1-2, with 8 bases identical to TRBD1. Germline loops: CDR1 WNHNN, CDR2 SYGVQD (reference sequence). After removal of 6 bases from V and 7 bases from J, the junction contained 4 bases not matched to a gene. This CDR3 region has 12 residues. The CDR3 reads CASRRTGSGYTF. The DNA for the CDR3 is TGCGCCAGCAGGAGGACAGGGAGTGGCTACACCTTC.

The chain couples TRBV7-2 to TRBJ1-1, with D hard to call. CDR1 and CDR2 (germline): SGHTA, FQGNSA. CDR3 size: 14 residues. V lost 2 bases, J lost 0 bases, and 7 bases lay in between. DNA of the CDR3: TGTGCCAGCAGCTTAACAGCAATGAACACTGAAGCTTTCTTT. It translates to CASSLTAMNTEAFF. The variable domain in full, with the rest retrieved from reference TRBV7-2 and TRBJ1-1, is GAGVSQSPSNKVTEKGKDVELRCDPISGHTALYWYRQSLGQGLEFLIYFQGNSAPDKSGLPSDRFSAERTGGSVSTLTIQRTQQEDSAVYLCASSLTAMNTEAFFGQGTRLTVV.

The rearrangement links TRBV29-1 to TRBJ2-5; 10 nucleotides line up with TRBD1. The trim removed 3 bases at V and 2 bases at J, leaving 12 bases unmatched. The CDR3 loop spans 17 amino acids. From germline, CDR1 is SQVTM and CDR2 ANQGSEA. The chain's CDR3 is CSVDPGQGGLLQETQYF. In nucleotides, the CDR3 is TGCAGCGTTGACCCAGGACAGGGGGGCCTCTTACAAGAGACCCAGTACTTC.

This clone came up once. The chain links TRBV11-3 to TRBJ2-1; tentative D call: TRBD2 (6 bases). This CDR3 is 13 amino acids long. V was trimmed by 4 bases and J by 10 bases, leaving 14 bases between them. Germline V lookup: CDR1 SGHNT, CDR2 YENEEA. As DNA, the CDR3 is TGTGCCAGCAGCTGGGCCGGGACTCCGGAGCAGTTCTTC. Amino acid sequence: CASSWAGTPEQFF.

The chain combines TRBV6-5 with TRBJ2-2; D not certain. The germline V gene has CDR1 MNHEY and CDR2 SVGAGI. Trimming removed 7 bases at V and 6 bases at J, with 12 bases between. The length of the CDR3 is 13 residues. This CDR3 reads CASTRNLAGELFF. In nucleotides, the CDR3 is TGTGCCAGCACGCGGAATTTGGCCGGGGAGCTGTTTTTT.

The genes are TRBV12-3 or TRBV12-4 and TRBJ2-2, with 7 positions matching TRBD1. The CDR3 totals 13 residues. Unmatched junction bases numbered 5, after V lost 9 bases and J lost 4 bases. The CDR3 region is CASRQGLTGELFF. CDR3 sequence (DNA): TGTGCCAGTCGACAGGGTCTCACCGGGGAGCTGTTTTTT.

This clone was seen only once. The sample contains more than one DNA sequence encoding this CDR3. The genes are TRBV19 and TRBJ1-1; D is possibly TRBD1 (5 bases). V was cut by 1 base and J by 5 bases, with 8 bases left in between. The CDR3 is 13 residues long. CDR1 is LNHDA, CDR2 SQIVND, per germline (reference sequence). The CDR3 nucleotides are TGTGCCAGTAGTATAGCGGGGGGAACTGAAGCTTTCTTT. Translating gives CASSIAGGTEAFF.

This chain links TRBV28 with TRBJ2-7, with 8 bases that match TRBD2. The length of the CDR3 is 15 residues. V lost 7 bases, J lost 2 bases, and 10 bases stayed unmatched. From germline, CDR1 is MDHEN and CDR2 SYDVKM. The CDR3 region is CASNLGTSGPYEQYF. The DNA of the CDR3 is TGTGCCAGCAACTTAGGTACTAGCGGCCCCTACGAGCAGTACTTC.

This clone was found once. The CDR3 loop reads CASSYSPMSGTDTQYF. The CDR3 DNA follows: TGTGCCAGCAGTTACTCCCCCATGAGCGGCACAGATACGCAGTATTTT. V and J are TRBV6-5 and TRBJ2-3; D call uncertain. CDR1 MNHEY and CDR2 SVGAGI come from the germline V gene. V dropped 0 bases and J dropped 1 base, with 11 bases sitting between them. The CDR3 consists of 16 residues.

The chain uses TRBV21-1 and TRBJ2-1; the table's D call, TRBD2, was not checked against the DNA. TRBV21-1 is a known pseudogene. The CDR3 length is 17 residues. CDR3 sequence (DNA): TGTGCCAGCAGAAATGGACTAGGGTTTGATGCCTACAATGAGCAGTTCTTC. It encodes CASRNGLGFDAYNEQFF.

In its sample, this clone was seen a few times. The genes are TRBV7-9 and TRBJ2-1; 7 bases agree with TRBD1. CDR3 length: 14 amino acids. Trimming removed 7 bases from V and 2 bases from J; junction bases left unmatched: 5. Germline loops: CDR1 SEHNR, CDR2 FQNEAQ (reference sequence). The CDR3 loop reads CASKGQTTYNEQFF. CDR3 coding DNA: TGTGCCAGCAAGGGACAGACTACCTACAATGAGCAGTTCTTC.

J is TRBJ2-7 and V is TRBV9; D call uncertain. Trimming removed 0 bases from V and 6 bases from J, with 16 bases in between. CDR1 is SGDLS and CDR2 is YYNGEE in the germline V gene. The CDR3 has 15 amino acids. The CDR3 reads CASSVASLSGGEQYF. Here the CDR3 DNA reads TGTGCCAGCAGCGTAGCTTCCCTAAGTGGTGGCGAGCAGTACTTC.

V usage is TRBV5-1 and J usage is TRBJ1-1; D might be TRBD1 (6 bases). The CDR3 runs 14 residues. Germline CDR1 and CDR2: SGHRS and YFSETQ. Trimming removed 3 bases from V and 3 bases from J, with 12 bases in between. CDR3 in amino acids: CASSYYRADTEAFF. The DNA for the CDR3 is TGCGCCAGCAGCTACTACAGGGCTGACACTGAAGCTTTCTTT.